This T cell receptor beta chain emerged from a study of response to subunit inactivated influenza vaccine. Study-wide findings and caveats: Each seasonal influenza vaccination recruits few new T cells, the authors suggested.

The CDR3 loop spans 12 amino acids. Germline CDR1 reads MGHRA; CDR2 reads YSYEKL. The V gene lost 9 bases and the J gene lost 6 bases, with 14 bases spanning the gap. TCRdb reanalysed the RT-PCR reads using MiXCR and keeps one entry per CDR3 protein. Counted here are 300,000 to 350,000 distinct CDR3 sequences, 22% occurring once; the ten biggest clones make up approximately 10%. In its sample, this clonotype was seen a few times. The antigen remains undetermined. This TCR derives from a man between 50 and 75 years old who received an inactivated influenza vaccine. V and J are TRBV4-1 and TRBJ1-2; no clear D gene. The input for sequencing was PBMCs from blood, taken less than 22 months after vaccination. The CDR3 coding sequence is TGCGCCAGTCACGACGGGAGAGATGGCTACACCTTC. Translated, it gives CASHDGRDGYTF.